This T cell receptor beta chain was sequenced during a study of cytomegalovirus exposure and HLA in healthy donors. Turning to the study itself: Ancestry clustering placed 70% to 90% of about 400 genotyped donors in the Caucasian-associated cluster.

13 Jbeta primers and 60 Vbeta primers were used for the PCR. Assay used: immunoSEQ multiplex PCR; TCRdb lists only in-frame clones, some missing. This sample carries around 230,000 clones, just under 80% of them seen once, and the ten largest clones take approximately 0.49%. Concerning this clone itself: The antigen remains undetermined.

Study findings and constraints: In a later analysis, specific HLA alleles were associated with about 18,000 TCR beta sequences at a 0.05 false discovery rate.

The CDR3 totals 17 residues. The germline V gene encodes CDR1 SGHTS and CDR2 YDEGEE. V was clipped by 5 bases and J by 2 bases, with 20 bases between them. The sequenced material came from PBMCs. This chain joins TRBV5-8 and TRBJ2-1; perhaps TRBD1 as D (6 bases). The receptor comes from a boy under 18 in good health and CMV-seronegative. The CDR3 bases are TGTGCCAGCAGATACGCACTATCAGGGGAACCCTACAATGAGCAGTTCTTC. It is translated as CASRYALSGEPYNEQFF.